Listed here are 28 T cell receptor beta chains from one sample, sequenced in a study of kidney transplant recipient with SARS-CoV-2 infection. In TCRdb, the reads were re-called with MiXCR into one record per CDR3 protein. This sample has roughly 250,000 distinct CDR3 sequences, with 29% found just once. The specimen comprised a blood sample, sampled at baseline and between days 110 and 120 from a kidney transplant recipient. These receptors originate from a young adult male patient who had COVID-19 and was a kidney transplant recipient. Some T cells may originate from the graft donor.

This clonotype has a count of ten or more. The J gene is TRBJ1-1, the V gene TRBV3-1; D is unclear. The CDR3 sequence is 15 residues long. Trimming took 0 bases from V and 3 from J, leaving 11 bases between them. Germline CDR1 LGHDT, CDR2 YNNKEL (reference sequence). CDR3 region: CASSQDGVRYTEAFF. The CDR3 DNA is TGTGCCAGCAGCCAAGATGGTGTACGGTACACTGAAGCTTTCTTT.

In this sample, this clonotype turned up many times. This chain uses TRBV19 with TRBJ1-5; a weak D match, TRBD1 (5 bases). The CDR3 contains 17 residues. The ends were cut back, 3 bases at V and 5 bases at J, with 20 bases in the middle. Germline V gene sequence: CDR1 LNHDA, CDR2 SQIVND (reference sequence). CDR3 sequence: CASSIFGDLPADQPQHF. The CDR3 nucleotides are TGTGCCAGTAGTATCTTCGGGGACCTTCCGGCCGATCAGCCCCAGCATTTT.

Many counts were recorded for this clonotype. The chain links TRBV12-3 or TRBV12-4 to TRBJ2-1; TRBD2 matches 14 bases. V was clipped by 5 bases and J by 7 bases; unmatched bases: 4. CDR3 length: 15 amino acids. The CDR3 DNA is TGTGCCAGCAGTCCCAGGACTAGCGGGAGGAATGAGCAGTTCTTC. Translation gives CASSPRTSGRNEQFF.

V and J are TRBV30 and TRBJ2-5; TRBD1 agrees at 8 bases. The CDR3 has 13 amino acids. V gave up 8 bases and J gave up 6 bases; unmatched junction bases: 11. From germline, CDR1 is GTSNPN and CDR2 SVGIG (reference sequence). CDR3 sequence (DNA): TGTGCCACGTCCCGGACAGGGTGGCAGACCCAGTACTTC. Encoded protein: CATSRTGWQTQYF.

This clonotype occurred many times. No DNA is shown, since the ends of the CDR3 on it are uncertain; the CDR3 is the one TCRdb lists. The rearrangement joins TRBV7-5 to TRBJ1-2. TRBV7-5 is marked as a pseudogene. A total of 19 residues make up the CDR3, ends included. CDR3 sequence reads: CISVPEQITEVGKTYGYTF.

CDR3: CASSFQPFSASGYTF. The CDR3 coding sequence is TGTGCCAGCAGCTTTCAACCCTTCTCCGCCTCTGGTTACACCTTC. The V call is TRBV7-6, the J call TRBJ1-2; D is undetermined. Between the trimmed V and J ends, which lost 3 bases and 11 bases, there was a span of 22 bases. CDR3 size: 15 residues. CDR1 and CDR2 from the germline V gene are SGHVS and FNYEAQ.

In this sample, this clonotype turned up a few times. The rearrangement links TRBV11-3 to TRBJ2-1, with D possibly being TRBD1 (5 bases). CDR1 is SGHNT and CDR2 is YENEEA in the germline V gene. The V gene lost 0 bases and the J gene lost 0 bases, with 12 bases spanning the gap. CDR3 size: 17 residues. The CDR3 sequence: CASSLDLHRSSYNEQFF. CDR3 bases: TGTGCCAGCAGCTTAGATCTACACAGGAGCTCCTACAATGAGCAGTTCTTC.

About this clonotype: A much larger clone sits a single nucleotide away, making a read error possible. The gene calls are TRBV7-2 and TRBJ2-2; D perhaps matches TRBD2 (6 bases). Germline V lookup: CDR1 SGHTA, CDR2 FQGNSA. The CDR3 consists of 16 residues. The CDR3 here is CASSSGRGRTTRELFF. The DNA for the CDR3 is TGTGCCAGCAGCTCAGGACGGGGGAGGACCACCCGGGAGCTGTTTTTT. Together with reference TRBV7-2 and TRBJ2-2, the CDR3 gives the full variable domain: GAGVSQSPSNKVTEKGKDVELRCDPISGHTALYWYRQSLGQGLEFLIYFQGNSAPDKSGLPSDRFSAERTGGSVSTLTIQRTQQEDSAVYLCASSSGRGRTTRELFFGEGSRLTVL.

In its sample, this clonotype was seen a few times. The chain joins TRBV7-8 to TRBJ1-2; D not certain. Trimming took off 5 bases at V and 4 bases at J, with 23 bases between the two ends. The V gene's germline CDR1 is SGHVS and CDR2 FQNEAQ. The CDR3 is made up of 17 amino acids. In DNA, the CDR3 is TGTGCCAGCAGCAAGCATAGGTTTACCCGAAAGACCTATGGCTACACCTTC. This gives the protein CASSKHRFTRKTYGYTF.

This clonotype was recorded once. This sequence may be a read error, since a much larger clone differs from it by one base. V usage is TRBV6-6 and J usage is TRBJ2-7; 10 bases map to TRBD1. Germline V lookup: CDR1 MNHNY, CDR2 SVGAGI (reference sequence). The CDR3 has 19 residues. J gave up 1 base and V 7 bases, and 19 bases lay outside the gene matches. The DNA for the CDR3 is TGTGCCAGCACCCCTTACCCCGGGACAGGGGCATATACGTCCTACGAGCAGTACTTC. Residues: CASTPYPGTGAYTSYEQYF.

Note on this clonotype: It may be a read error: a sequence one base away is much more abundant. The genes are TRBV28 and TRBJ1-4, with 7 positions matching TRBD1. The CDR3 is 16 residues long. Per the germline V gene, CDR1 is MDHEN and CDR2 is SYDVKM. CDR3 coding DNA: TGTGCCGGCAGTTTAGGGGTCGGGACAGCGAATGAAAAACTGTTTTTT. It specifies CAGSLGVGTANEKLFF.

This clonotype occurred many times. The CDR3 region is CASRASGTGGSEQYF. The CDR3 nucleotides read TGTGCCAGCAGGGCCTCCGGGACAGGGGGGTCCGAGCAGTACTTC. V and J are TRBV6-4 and TRBJ2-7, with 11 bases aligning to TRBD1. Germline V CDR1 and CDR2: MRHNA, SNTAGT. The V and J ends lost 6 bases and 6 bases, in that order; junction bases with no gene match: 10. The CDR3 covers 15 residues.

The rearrangement joins TRBV8-2 to TRBJ1-2. TRBV8-2 is a pseudogene. This CDR3 contains 16 residues. The CDR3 region is CGSRDADSRKTYGYTF. The CDR3 DNA follows: TGTGGCAGTCGAGATGCTGATAGCCGAAAGACCTATGGCTACACCTTC.

This clonotype was picked up a small number of times. The chain has TRBV6-2 or TRBV6-3 and TRBJ2-5; 10 nucleotides align to TRBD1. The CDR3 sequence is 14 residues long. V lost 6 bases and J lost 5; bases outside the gene matches: 6. Germline assignment: CDR1 MNHEY and CDR2 SVGEGT. The CDR3, as DNA: TGTGCCAGCAGACGGGACAGGGGTGGGGAGACCCAGTACTTC. Amino acid sequence: CASRRDRGGETQYF.

As regards this clonotype: Just one base apart from a much larger clone, this may be a read error. V is TRBV6-1 and J is TRBJ1-2; no definite D call. Per the germline V gene, CDR1 is MNHNS and CDR2 is SASEGT. The CDR3 has 17 residues. CDR3 loop: CASSASMECRKTYGHTF. DNA of the CDR3: TGTGCCAGCAGTGCGAGCATGGAATGTAGAAAGACCTATGGCCACACCTTC.

This clonotype was counted ten times or more. The V gene is TRBV10-2, the J gene TRBJ1-4; perhaps TRBD1 as D (5 bases). This CDR3 is built from 12 residues. The V end lost 7 bases, the J end lost 7 bases, and 10 bases lay between the germline ends. The germline CDR1 and CDR2 sequences are WSHSY and SAAADI. As DNA, the CDR3 is TGCGCCAGCACCCGGGACGGTGAAAAACTGTTTTTT. Encoded protein: CASTRDGEKLFF.

Points on this clonotype: A read error is possible here, since a much larger clone lies one base away. The rearrangement joins TRBV10-1 to TRBJ2-5, with D perhaps assigned TRBD1 or TRBD2 (5 bases each). The tail of the sequence fits TRBJ2-7 better, so the J call may be wrong. The germline gives CDR1 WNHNN, CDR2 SYGVQD (reference sequence). The CDR3 length is 14 residues. The CDR3 is CASSGSGPTPEQYF. The CDR3, as DNA: TGCGCCAGCAGTGGGTCGGGACCGACCCCCGAGCAGTACTTC.

This clonotype was recorded at least ten times. This chain links TRBV5-4 with TRBJ1-2, with TRBD1 matching 10 bases. Per germline, CDR1 SGHNT and CDR2 YYREEE (reference sequence). J lost 8 bases, V lost 3 bases, and 16 bases had no gene match. CDR3 length equals 17 residues. In nucleotides, the CDR3 is TGTGCCAGCAGCTCGCAGTTGAGACAGGGGGCGCTTTGGGGCTACACCTTC. Amino acid sequence: CASSSQLRQGALWGYTF.

Points on this clonotype: This may be a read error, as it is one base from a much larger clone. The chain combines TRBV5-6 with TRBJ2-5, with a weak D call TRBD1 (7 bases). Germline values: CDR1 SGHDT, CDR2 YYEEEE. The CDR3 is 16 amino acids. The CDR3 DNA is TGTGCCAGCAGCAATGACGGCGGGACAGTTCAAGAGACCCGGTACTTC. Translating gives CASSNDGGTVQETRYF.

Only one count was recorded for this clonotype. A much more abundant neighbour one base away suggests this may be a read error. Lacking the conserved final phenylalanine or tryptophan, this CDR3 likely reflects a read error. The DNA is omitted, as the CDR3 cannot be located on it reliably, and the CDR3 follows TCRdb's listing. This chain links TRBV8-2 with TRBJ1-2. TRBV8-2 is a pseudogene locus. The CDR3 length equals 16 residues, ends included. CDR3 in amino acids: CGSVSADSRKTYGYTL.

This clonotype was seen a few times. V is TRBV6-5 and J is TRBJ2-3, with D unclear. This CDR3 has 11 residues. The V end lost 5 bases, the J end lost 6 bases, and 6 bases lay between the germline ends. CDR1 is MNHEY and CDR2 is SVGAGI in the germline V gene. CDR3 in DNA: TGTGCCAGCAGTGAACTTGATACGCAGTATTTT. This encodes CASSELDTQYF.

This clonotype was seen many times. The chain joins TRBV11-3 to TRBJ2-5, with a weak D call TRBD2 (6 bases). The V gene's germline CDR1 is SGHNT and CDR2 YENEEA. This CDR3 comprises 14 residues. The V end was cut by 7 bases, the J end by 7 bases, with 19 bases between. The chain's CDR3 is CASIRTEGDATQYF. The CDR3 nucleotides read TGTGCCAGCATCCGGACGGAGGGAGATGCGACCCAGTACTTC. The full variable domain, in which reference TRBV11-3 and TRBJ2-5 provide the parts outside the CDR3, is EAGVVQSPRYKIIEKKQPVAFWCNPISGHNTLYWYLQNLGQGPELLIRYENEEAVDDSQLPKDRFSAERLKGVDSTLKIQPAELGDSAVYLCASIRTEGDATQYFGPGTRLLVL.

In this sample, this clonotype turned up once. The CDR3 ends on some other residue instead of the conserved phenylalanine or tryptophan, so this is likely a read error. The chain is built from TRBV2 and TRBJ2-7, with 10 bases fitting TRBD2. CDR3 size: 13 residues. The junction had 4 bases not matched to a gene; V was cut back by 11 bases and J by 0 bases. The germline gives CDR1 SNHLY, CDR2 FYNNEI. CDR3 sequence: CALRLAGSYEQYL. CDR3 DNA: TGTGCCCTCCGACTAGCGGGCTCCTACGAGCAGTACCTC.

Turning to this clonotype: A much larger clone lies one base from this, so it may be a read error. This chain links TRBV18 with TRBJ2-1; 15 positions agree with TRBD2. CDR3 size: 17 residues. Germline V gives CDR1 KGHSH, CDR2 LQKENI. For the CDR3, the DNA is TGTGCCAACTCACTTGTGGGACTAGCGGGAGGCTACAATGAGCAGTTCTTC. Translation gives CANSLVGLAGGYNEQFF.

This clonotype was observed at least ten times. This rearrangement joins TRBV6-2 or TRBV6-3 to TRBJ1-5; 7 bases are shared with TRBD1. The V gene's germline CDR1 is MNHEY and CDR2 SVGEGT. The CDR3 extends over 13 amino acids. With V trimmed by 6 bases and J by 1 base, 0 bases remained unmatched. In DNA, the CDR3 is TGTGCCAGCAGCAGGGGGAGCAATCAGCCCCAGCATTTT. It encodes CASSRGSNQPQHF.

This chain joins TRBV6-2 or TRBV6-3 and TRBJ2-1, with D perhaps matching TRBD2 (5 bases). This CDR3 region has 13 residues. CDR1 and CDR2 from the germline V gene are MNHEY and SVGEGT. The V gene lost 5 bases and the J gene lost 9 bases, with 14 bases spanning the gap. CDR3 bases: TGTGCCAGCAGTCGTGGACTCTTTCGTGAGCAGTTCTTC. This codes for CASSRGLFREQFF.

Of note for this clonotype: This may be a read error: a much more frequent sequence differs by one nucleotide. The chain combines TRBV12-3 or TRBV12-4 with TRBJ2-2, with D perhaps assigned TRBD1 or TRBD2 (5 bases each). The CDR3 runs 14 residues. This chain's CDR3 is CASRLDQGTGELLF. The CDR3 bases are TGTGCCAGCAGGCTCGATCAGGGCACCGGGGAGCTGCTTTTT.

This clonotype was counted many times. This chain connects TRBV19 to TRBJ1-1; D uncertain. Germline values: CDR1 LNHDA, CDR2 SQIVND (reference sequence). The CDR3 spans 17 residues. Trimming stripped 1 base from V and 3 bases from J, with 18 bases between. CDR3 bases: TGTGCCAGTAGTATAGTCTCATCCATTGCCCTAGACACTGAAGCTTTCTTT. Translation gives CASSIVSSIALDTEAFF.